Listed here are 17 T cell receptor beta chains from one sample, sequenced in a study of cytomegalovirus exposure and HLA in healthy donors. Vbeta (60) and Jbeta (13) primers were used in the PCR. Repertoires were generated with immunoSEQ multiplex PCR, while TCRdb's copy carries only in-frame clones and drops some. Here the sample spans roughly 100,000 clones, approximately 69% being singletons. What was sequenced was PBMCs. These TCRs come from a man aged 25-45 years in good health and CMV-seronegative.

The chain employs TRBV10-3 and TRBJ1-4; tentative D call: TRBD1 (6 bases). The CDR3 runs 13 residues. Germline CDR1 ENHRY, CDR2 SYGVKD. V lost 10 bases and J 3 bases, leaving 12 bases between the germline ends. CDR3 coding DNA: TGTGCCAGCCGGGACACCTCTAATGAAAAACTGTTTTTT. It translates to CASRDTSNEKLFF.

The rearrangement joins TRBV4-2 to TRBJ2-6; D is ambiguous. Germline lookup yields CDR1 LGHNA and CDR2 YNFKEQ. Trimming took 4 bases from V and 0 from J, leaving 10 bases between them. This CDR3 is built from 16 residues. The DNA of the CDR3 is TGTGCCAGCAGCCCAGACATCAGCTCTGGGGCCAACGTCCTGACTTTC. It codes for CASSPDISSGANVLTF.

The chain recombines TRBV5-6 with TRBJ1-3; possibly TRBD1 for D (5 bases). The CDR3 runs 16 residues. V shed 3 bases and J shed 0 bases, with 13 bases lying between them. The germline gives CDR1 SGHDT, CDR2 YYEEEE. CDR3: CASSSPGGTSGNTIYF. The DNA for the CDR3 is TGTGCCAGCAGCTCGCCTGGGGGGACCTCTGGAAACACCATATATTTT.

The chain has TRBV5-1 and TRBJ2-1; unclear D gene. This CDR3 is 14 amino acids long. V was shortened by 0 bases and J by 6 bases, with 10 bases between the two germline ends. Germline CDR1 is SGHRS and CDR2 is YFSETQ. CDR3: CASSLDSPANEQFF. The DNA for the CDR3 is TGCGCCAGCAGCTTGGACTCCCCCGCCAATGAGCAGTTCTTC.

The chain couples TRBV7-2 to TRBJ2-3; TRBD2 aligns across 7 bases. Trimming at V came to 0 bases and at J to 3 bases, leaving 6 bases not matched to a gene. CDR3 length: 16 residues. Germline V lookup: CDR1 SGHTA, CDR2 FQGNSA. The CDR3 spells CASSLAGGFRTDTQYF. DNA of the CDR3: TGTGCCAGCAGCTTAGCGGGGGGGTTTCGAACAGATACGCAGTATTTT.

The sample holds a few counts of this clone. CDR3 coding DNA: TGTGCCAGCTCAAACAAGCGGGGCCCATACAATGAGCAGTTCTTC. Amino acids: CASSNKRGPYNEQFF. This chain links TRBV18 with TRBJ2-1; TRBD2 aligns across 7 bases. CDR3 length equals 15 residues. The germline V gene has CDR1 KGHSH and CDR2 LQKENI. The trim removed 5 bases at V and 4 bases at J, leaving 8 bases unmatched.

The genes are TRBV7-2 and TRBJ2-3, with 9 bases aligning to TRBD2. The ends lost 5 bases at V and 1 base at J; junction bases unmatched: 10. Germline V lookup: CDR1 SGHTA, CDR2 FQGNSA. This CDR3 contains 17 residues. In DNA, the CDR3 is TGTGCCAGCAGCGTGCACTTAGCGGGAGAGGGCACAGATACGCAGTATTTT. Translated: CASSVHLAGEGTDTQYF.

The genes are TRBV29-1 and TRBJ1-1; TRBD1 agrees at 7 bases. Per the germline V gene, CDR1 is SQVTM and CDR2 is ANQGSEA. This CDR3 contains 14 residues. Trimming removed 0 bases from V and 7 bases from J; junction bases left unmatched: 8. CDR3 residues: CSVEEGRGLGEAFF. In DNA, the CDR3 is TGCAGCGTTGAAGAGGGCAGGGGGTTAGGTGAAGCTTTCTTT.

The sample holds a few counts of this clone. The chain recombines TRBV6-5 with TRBJ2-1, with TRBD2 matching over 11 bases. Per germline, CDR1 MNHEY and CDR2 SVGAGI. The CDR3 contains 16 residues. The V gene end was trimmed by 0 bases and the J gene end by 7 bases; junction bases not matched to a gene: 5. This CDR3 is CASSYSASGRTNEQFF. For the CDR3, the DNA is TGTGCCAGCAGTTACTCCGCTAGCGGGAGGACTAATGAGCAGTTCTTC.

V and J are TRBV5-4 and TRBJ2-1; D remains unclear. CDR1 and CDR2 (germline): SGHNT, YYREEE (reference sequence). V lost 3 bases and J 5 bases, leaving 9 bases between the germline ends. The CDR3 has 13 amino acids. CDR3 sequence reads: CASSSSSDNEQFF. In nucleotides, the CDR3 is TGTGCCAGCAGCTCCAGCAGCGACAATGAGCAGTTCTTC.

V and J are TRBV5-1 and TRBJ2-3, with TRBD2 matching over 9 bases. Germline loops: CDR1 SGHRS, CDR2 YFSETQ. V shed 0 bases, J shed 0 bases, and the junction held 2 bases outside the gene matches. The CDR3 runs to 16 residues. The CDR3 protein is CASSLATSGSTDTQYF. The DNA of the CDR3 is TGCGCCAGCAGCTTGGCTACTAGCGGGAGCACAGATACGCAGTATTTT.

This chain links TRBV28 with TRBJ2-2, with 8 bases fitting TRBD2. CDR3 length equals 15 residues. Germline loops: CDR1 MDHEN, CDR2 SYDVKM. J gave up 8 bases and V 5 bases, and 10 bases lay outside the gene matches. Written as DNA, the CDR3 is TGTGCCAGCAGTACTCCGGGAGGGGCAGTGGGGGAGCTGTTTTTT. It encodes CASSTPGGAVGELFF.

This chain connects TRBV9 to TRBJ2-5; TRBD1 matches at 10 bases. The V segment lost 4 bases and the J segment 2 bases; nucleotides outside the gene matches: 8. CDR3 size: 16 residues. Germline-derived CDR1 and CDR2 are SGDLS and YYNGEE. CDR3 sequence (DNA): TGTGCCAGCAGCCGACAGGGGGCGTGGGGTCAAGAGACCCAGTACTTC. It translates to CASSRQGAWGQETQYF.

The chain uses TRBV5-1 and TRBJ2-7, with 7 nucleotides matching TRBD1. Germline CDR1 SGHRS, CDR2 YFSETQ. V was clipped by 4 bases and J by 3 bases; unmatched bases: 7. The CDR3 consists of 14 residues. The CDR3: CASSRDSESYEQYF. As DNA, the CDR3 is TGCGCCAGCAGCCGGGACAGTGAAAGCTACGAGCAGTACTTC.

This clone has only one observation. V and J are TRBV15 and TRBJ2-7; 8 bases are shared with TRBD1. The CDR3 length is 14 residues. Germline values: CDR1 LNHNV, CDR2 YYDKDF (reference sequence). The J segment lost 1 base and the V segment lost 3 bases, leaving 2 bases of the junction unmatched. In DNA form, the CDR3 reads TGTGCCACCAGCAGGGACAGGGTTTCCTACGAGCAGTACTTC. It codes for CATSRDRVSYEQYF.

V is TRBV4-2 and J is TRBJ2-3; TRBD2 might be the D (7 bases). The CDR3 runs 16 residues. The germline gives CDR1 LGHNA, CDR2 YNFKEQ. V lost 0 bases and J 1 base, leaving 11 bases between the germline ends. This CDR3 reads CASSQEGGGGTDTQYF. As DNA, the CDR3 is TGTGCCAGCAGCCAAGAGGGAGGGGGTGGCACAGATACGCAGTATTTT.

This chain connects TRBV5-4 to TRBJ2-3; 8 bases fit TRBD1. V shed 6 bases and J 0 bases; nucleotides not matched to a gene: 6. The CDR3 is made up of 15 amino acids. Per germline, CDR1 SGHNT and CDR2 YYREEE (reference sequence). For the CDR3, the DNA is TGTGCCAGCACCTCGACAGGGGTGAGCACAGATACGCAGTATTTT. Translating gives CASTSTGVSTDTQYF.